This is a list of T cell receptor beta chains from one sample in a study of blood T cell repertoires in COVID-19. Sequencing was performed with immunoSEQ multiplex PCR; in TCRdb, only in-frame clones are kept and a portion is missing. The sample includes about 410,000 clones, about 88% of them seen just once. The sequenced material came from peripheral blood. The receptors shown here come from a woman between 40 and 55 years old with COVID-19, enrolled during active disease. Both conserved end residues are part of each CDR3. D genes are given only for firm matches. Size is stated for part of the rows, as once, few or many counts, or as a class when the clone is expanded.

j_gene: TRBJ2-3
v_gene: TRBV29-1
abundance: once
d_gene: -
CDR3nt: TGCAGCGCCCAGGGGCCCACAGATACGCAGTATTTT
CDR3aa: CSAQGPTDTQYF

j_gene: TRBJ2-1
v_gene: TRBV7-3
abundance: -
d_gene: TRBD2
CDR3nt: TGTGCCAGCAGCCCCCTAGCGGGAGTCTACAATGAGCAGTTCTTC
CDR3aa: CASSPLAGVYNEQFF

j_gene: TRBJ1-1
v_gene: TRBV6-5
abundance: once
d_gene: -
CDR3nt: TGTGCCAGCAGTTACTCGTCCCTGGGGCCTCACACTGAAGCTTTCTTT
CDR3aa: CASSYSSLGPHTEAFF

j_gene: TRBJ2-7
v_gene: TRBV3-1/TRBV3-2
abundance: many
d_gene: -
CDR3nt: TGTGCCAGCAGCCAAGACGTGCGTGAGTACGAGCAGTACTTC
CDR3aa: CASSQDVREYEQYF

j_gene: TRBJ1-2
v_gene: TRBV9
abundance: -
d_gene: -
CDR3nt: TGTGCCAGCAGCAACTTCTATGGCTACACCTTC
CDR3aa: CASSNFYGYTF

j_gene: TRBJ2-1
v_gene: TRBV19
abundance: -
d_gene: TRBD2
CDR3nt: TGTGCCAGTAGTACACTAGCGGCTAGCTCCTACAATGAGCAGTTCTTC
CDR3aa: CASSTLAASSYNEQFF

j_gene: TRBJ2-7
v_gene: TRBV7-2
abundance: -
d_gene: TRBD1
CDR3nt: TGTGCCAGCAGCGGGACCCCGGGACAGGAGCAGTACTTC
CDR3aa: CASSGTPGQEQYF

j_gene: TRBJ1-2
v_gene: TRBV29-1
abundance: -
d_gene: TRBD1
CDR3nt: TGCAGCGTACAAAACGACAGGGTCTATGGCTACACCTTC
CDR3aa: CSVQNDRVYGYTF

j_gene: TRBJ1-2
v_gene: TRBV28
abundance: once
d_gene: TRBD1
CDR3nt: TGTGCCAGCAGGTCCGGACAGGGAGAAATCTATGGCTACACCTTC
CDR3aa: CASRSGQGEIYGYTF

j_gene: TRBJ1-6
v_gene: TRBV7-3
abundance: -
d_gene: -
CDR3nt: TGTGCCAGCAGCTTTAACCGGGATTTCAATTCACCCCTCCACTTT
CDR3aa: CASSFNRDFNSPLHF

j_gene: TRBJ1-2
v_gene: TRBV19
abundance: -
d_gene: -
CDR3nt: TGTGCCAGTAGGGAGTCACACTTACTTAACTATGGCTACACCTTC
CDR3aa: CASRESHLLNYGYTF

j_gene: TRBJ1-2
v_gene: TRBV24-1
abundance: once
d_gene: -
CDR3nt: TGTGCCACCAGTGATTCGTCGACAGCTTCTAACTATGGCTACACCTTC
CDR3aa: CATSDSSTASNYGYTF

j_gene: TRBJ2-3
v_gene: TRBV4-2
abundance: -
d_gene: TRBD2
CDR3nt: TGTGCCAGCAGCCTTTGGACTAGCCTAAGCACAGATACGCAGTATTTT
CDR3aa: CASSLWTSLSTDTQYF

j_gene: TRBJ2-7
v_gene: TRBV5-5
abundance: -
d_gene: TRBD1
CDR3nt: TGTGCCAGCAGCGACAGGGCGAGCTACGAGCAGTACTTC
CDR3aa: CASSDRASYEQYF

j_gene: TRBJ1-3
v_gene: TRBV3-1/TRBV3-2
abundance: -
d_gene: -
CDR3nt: TGTGCCAGCAGCCTTCGGGGTGCGGACACCATATATTTT
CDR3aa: CASSLRGADTIYF

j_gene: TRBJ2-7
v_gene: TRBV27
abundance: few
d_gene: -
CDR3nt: TGTGCCAGCAGGAACTACCCCAGGGGACCCCTTTTCTACGAGCAGTACTTC
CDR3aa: CASRNYPRGPLFYEQYF

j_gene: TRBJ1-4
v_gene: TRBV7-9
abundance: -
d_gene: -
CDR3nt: TGTGCCAGCAGCTCCACAGGGCTTGGGACTAATGAAAAACTGTTTTTT
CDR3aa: CASSSTGLGTNEKLFF

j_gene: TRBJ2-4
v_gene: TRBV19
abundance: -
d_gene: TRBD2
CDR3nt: TGTGCCAGTAGTTCTGGACTAGCGGGTTACTTC
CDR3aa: CASSSGLAGYF

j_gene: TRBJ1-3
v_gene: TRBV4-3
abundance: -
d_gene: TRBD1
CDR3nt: TGCGCCAGCAGCCAAGTGAGACAGGGGAGCGACACCATATATTTT
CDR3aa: CASSQVRQGSDTIYF

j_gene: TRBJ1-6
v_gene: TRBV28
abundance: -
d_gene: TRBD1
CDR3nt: TGTGCCAGCAGTTTAGCAAACAGGGGTAATTCACCCCTCCACTTT
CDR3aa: CASSLANRGNSPLHF

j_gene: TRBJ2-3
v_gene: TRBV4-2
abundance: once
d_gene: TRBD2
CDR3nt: TGTGCCAGCAGCCATATGGTAGCGGGGGCCGCAGATACGCAGTATTTT
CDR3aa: CASSHMVAGAADTQYF

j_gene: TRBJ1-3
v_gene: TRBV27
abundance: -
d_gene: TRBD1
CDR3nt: TGTGCCAGCAGTTTTCGACAGGGCTATGGAAACACCATATATTTT
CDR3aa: CASSFRQGYGNTIYF

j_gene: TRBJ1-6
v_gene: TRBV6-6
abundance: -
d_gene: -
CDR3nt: TGTGCCAGCAGTCACCCGGGACGGCCGGGGGGTTCACCCCTCCACTTT
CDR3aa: CASSHPGRPGGSPLHF

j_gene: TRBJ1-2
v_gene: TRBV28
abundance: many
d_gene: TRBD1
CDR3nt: TGTGCCAGCAGTTCGGGACAGGGGCATAGCTATGGCTACACCTTC
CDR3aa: CASSSGQGHSYGYTF

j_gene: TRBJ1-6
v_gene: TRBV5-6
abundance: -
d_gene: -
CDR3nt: TGTGCCAGCAGCTTGGCTACAGGGCCTAATTCACCCCTCCACTTT
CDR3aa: CASSLATGPNSPLHF

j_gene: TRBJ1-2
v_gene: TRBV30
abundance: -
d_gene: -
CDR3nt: TGTGCCTGGAGCCTTTTGGGGCTGAGAGGCTACACCTTC
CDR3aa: CAWSLLGLRGYTF

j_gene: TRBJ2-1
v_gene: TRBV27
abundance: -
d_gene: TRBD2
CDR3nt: TGTGCCAGCAGTTCCCCCGGGACTAGCGGTTACAATGAGCAGTTCTTC
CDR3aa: CASSSPGTSGYNEQFF

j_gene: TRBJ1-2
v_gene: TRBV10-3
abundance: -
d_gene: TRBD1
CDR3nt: TGTGCCATCTATGGGACAGGGGGTTTAAGTGGCTACACCTTC
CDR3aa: CAIYGTGGLSGYTF

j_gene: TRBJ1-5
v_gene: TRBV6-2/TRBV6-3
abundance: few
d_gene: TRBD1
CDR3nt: TGTGCCAGCAGTAATGCCGGGACAGGGCATCAGCCCCAGCATTTT
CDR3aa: CASSNAGTGHQPQHF

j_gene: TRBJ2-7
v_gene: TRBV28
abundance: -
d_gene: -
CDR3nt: TGTGCCAGCAGTTTAGGGCTCCCTAAGAGCTACGAGCAGTACTTC
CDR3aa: CASSLGLPKSYEQYF

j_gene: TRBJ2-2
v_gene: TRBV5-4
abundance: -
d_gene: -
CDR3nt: TGTGCCAGCACCCAACGAGGGGGTCCCGGGGAGCTGTTTTTT
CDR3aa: CASTQRGGPGELFF

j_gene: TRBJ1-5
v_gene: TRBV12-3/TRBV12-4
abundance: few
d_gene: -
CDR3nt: TGTGCCAGCAGCCGGGGGCAGCCCCAGCATTTT
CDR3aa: CASSRGQPQHF

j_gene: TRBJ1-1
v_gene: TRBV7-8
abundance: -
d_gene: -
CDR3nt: TGTGCCAGCAAACCAGGTGGGGGGAACGGGGACACTGAAGCTTTCTTT
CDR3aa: CASKPGGGNGDTEAFF

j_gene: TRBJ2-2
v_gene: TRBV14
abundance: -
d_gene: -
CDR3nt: TGTGCCAGCAGCACCTTAGTGAACACCGGGGAGCTGTTTTTT
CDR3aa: CASSTLVNTGELFF

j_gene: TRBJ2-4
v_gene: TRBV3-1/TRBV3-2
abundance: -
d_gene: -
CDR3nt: TGTGCCAGCAGCCAAGGAATAGTCGAAAACATTCAGTACTTC
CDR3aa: CASSQGIVENIQYF

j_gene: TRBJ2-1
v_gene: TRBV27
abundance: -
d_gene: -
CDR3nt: TGTGCCAGCAGTTCCTGGCGGCTCTCCTACAATGAGCAGTTCTTC
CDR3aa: CASSSWRLSYNEQFF

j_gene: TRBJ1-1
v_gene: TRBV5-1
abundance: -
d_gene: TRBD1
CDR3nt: TGCGCCAGCAGCTTGGGACAGGGAGTTGAAGCTTTCTTT
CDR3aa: CASSLGQGVEAFF

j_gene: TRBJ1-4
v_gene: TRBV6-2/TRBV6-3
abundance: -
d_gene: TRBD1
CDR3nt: TGTGCCAGCAGTGGACCGGGACAGGGGGATGAAAAACTGTTTTTT
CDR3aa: CASSGPGQGDEKLFF

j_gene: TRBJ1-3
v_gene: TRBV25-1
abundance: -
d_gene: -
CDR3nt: TGTGCCAGCAGTGAATACAGGTCCCCGGGAAACACCATATATTTT
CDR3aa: CASSEYRSPGNTIYF

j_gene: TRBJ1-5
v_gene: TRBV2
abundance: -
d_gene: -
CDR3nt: TGTGCCAGCAGTCCTTCCCGACTTTGGCCCCAGCATTTT
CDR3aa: CASSPSRLWPQHF

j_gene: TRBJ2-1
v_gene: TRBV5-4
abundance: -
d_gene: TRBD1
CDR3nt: TGTGCCAGCAGTAACGGACAGGGGGTATACAATGAGCAGTTCTTC
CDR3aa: CASSNGQGVYNEQFF

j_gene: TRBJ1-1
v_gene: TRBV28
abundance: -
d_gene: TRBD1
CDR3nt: TGTGCCAGCAGTTTTTCGGACAGGCTAAGTCTTGAAGCTTTCTTT
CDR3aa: CASSFSDRLSLEAFF

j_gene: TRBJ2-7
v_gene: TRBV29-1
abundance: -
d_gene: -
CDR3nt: TGCAGCGTTGAGTCCCAGGGGAAACCCTACGAGCAGTACTTC
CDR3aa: CSVESQGKPYEQYF

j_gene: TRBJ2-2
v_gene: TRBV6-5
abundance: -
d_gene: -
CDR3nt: TGTGCCAGCAGATCCACAGGGCTTAACACCGGGGAGCTGTTTTTT
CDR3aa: CASRSTGLNTGELFF

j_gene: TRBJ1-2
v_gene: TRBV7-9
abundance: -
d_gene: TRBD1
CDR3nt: TGTGCCAGCAGCTTAGGGACAGGCCAGAACTATGGCTACACCTTC
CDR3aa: CASSLGTGQNYGYTF

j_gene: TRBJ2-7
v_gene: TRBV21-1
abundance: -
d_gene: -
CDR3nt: TGTGCCAGCAGCCACAGGGCGAGGGCCTACGAGCAGTACTTC
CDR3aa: CASSHRARAYEQYF

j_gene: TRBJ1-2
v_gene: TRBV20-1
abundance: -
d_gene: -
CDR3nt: TGCAGTGCTAGTAATTCCGCTAACTATGGCTACACCTTC
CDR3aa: CSASNSANYGYTF

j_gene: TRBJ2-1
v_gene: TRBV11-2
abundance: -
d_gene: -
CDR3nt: TGTGCCAGCAGCCGCCTTAGCGGAAAGTACAATGAGCAGTTCTTC
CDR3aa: CASSRLSGKYNEQFF

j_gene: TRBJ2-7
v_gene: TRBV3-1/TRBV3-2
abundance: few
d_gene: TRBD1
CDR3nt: TGTGCCAGCAGCCCGACAGGGGGAGCGAACGAGCAGTACTTC
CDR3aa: CASSPTGGANEQYF

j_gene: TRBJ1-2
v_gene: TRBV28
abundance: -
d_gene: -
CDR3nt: TGTGCCAGCAGTTATAGACAGAGGTACTATGGCTACACCTTC
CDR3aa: CASSYRQRYYGYTF